The 30 T cell receptor beta chains listed next were all sequenced from one sample in a study of OX40 agonist ivuxolimab in advanced cancers. Here immunoSEQ multiplex PCR was the method, and the copy in TCRdb shows in-frame clones only, minus some. The data show under 85,000 clones, 93% seen once. Sequenced here: CD4+ or CD8+ T cells sorted from blood, sampled in a trial of the OX40 agonist ivuxolimab. These receptors were collected from an adult with an advanced solid tumor such as melanoma, head and neck, liver or kidney cancer.

A single count supports this clone. This rearrangement joins TRBV15 to TRBJ2-4; 7 nucleotides match TRBD2. The junction had 5 bases not matched to a gene; V was cut back by 6 bases and J by 0 bases. CDR3 size: 15 residues. Germline V gene sequence: CDR1 LNHNV, CDR2 YYDKDF (reference sequence). CDR3 sequence (DNA): TGTGCCACCAGGTCTAGCGGCCTAGCCAAAAACATTCAGTACTTC. Its protein product is CATRSSGLAKNIQYF.

The chain joins TRBV27 to TRBJ2-7; 9 bases match TRBD1. From germline, CDR1 is MNHEY and CDR2 SMNVEV (reference sequence). V shed 5 bases and J 6 bases; nucleotides not matched to a gene: 5. The CDR3 is 13 residues long. The CDR3 nucleotides are TGTGCCAGCAGTAAACAGGGGGCGCGCGAGCAGTACTTC. It specifies CASSKQGAREQYF.

This clone was seen just once. The chain is built from TRBV6-5 and TRBJ1-2; D unclear. The CDR3 is made up of 14 amino acids. The V end lost 6 bases, the J end lost 5 bases, and 16 bases lay between the germline ends. Germline CDR1 reads MNHEY; CDR2 reads SVGAGI. The DNA for the CDR3 is TGTGCCAGCAGCCTCCGCGCGGTCGAGTATGGCTACACCTTC. Translation gives CASSLRAVEYGYTF.

The J gene is TRBJ2-1, the V gene TRBV5-1; maybe TRBD2 (6 bases). Trimming removed 3 bases at V and 5 bases at J, with 12 bases between. CDR3 length equals 14 residues. Looked up from germline, CDR1 is SGHRS and CDR2 is YFSETQ. The CDR3 reads CASSYGGGDNEQFF. The CDR3, as DNA: TGCGCCAGCAGCTATGGAGGCGGGGACAATGAGCAGTTCTTC.

In this sample, this clone turned up a few times. V gene TRBV15 combines with J gene TRBJ1-1; D not resolved. The V end was cut by 3 bases, the J end by 4 bases, with 9 bases between. From germline, CDR1 is LNHNV and CDR2 YYDKDF (reference sequence). The CDR3 contains 13 residues. As DNA, the CDR3 is TGTGCCACCAGCAGTTTTGTGGCCACTGAAGCTTTCTTT. Protein: CATSSFVATEAFF.

This chain uses TRBV9 with TRBJ2-1, with 10 bases identical to TRBD2. CDR3 length equals 16 residues. The ends lost 0 bases at V and 10 bases at J; junction bases unmatched: 10. Germline CDR1 is SGDLS and CDR2 is YYNGEE. The CDR3 nucleotides read TGTGCCAGCAGCGTAGGAGGGGCTAGCGGGAGAAGAGAGCAGTTCTTC. Translated, it gives CASSVGGASGRREQFF.

This chain connects TRBV6-1 to TRBJ2-5, with D perhaps TRBD2 (6 bases). CDR3 length: 16 residues. V dropped 2 bases and J dropped 4 bases, with 17 bases sitting between them. Germline loops: CDR1 MNHNS, CDR2 SASEGT. Here the CDR3 reads CASSEQGGVGGETQYF. CDR3 nucleotide sequence: TGTGCCAGCAGTGAACAGGGAGGAGTAGGCGGAGAGACCCAGTACTTC.

The chain links TRBV13 to TRBJ2-7; the match to TRBD2 covers 10 bases. The CDR3 is 17 residues long. The trim removed 5 bases at V and 3 bases at J, leaving 13 bases unmatched. The germline CDR1 and CDR2 sequences are PRHDT and FYEKMQ (reference sequence). The CDR3 DNA reads as TGTGCCAGCAGCGCCACCGCATTCGGACTAGCGGACTACGAGCAGTACTTC. Protein sequence: CASSATAFGLADYEQYF.

The sample holds one count of this clone. The chain links TRBV27 to TRBJ2-1, with 9 bases matching TRBD2. The junction had 7 bases not matched to a gene; V was cut back by 2 bases and J by 2 bases. The CDR3 runs to 17 residues. CDR1 and CDR2 (germline): MNHEY, SMNVEV (reference sequence). The CDR3 here is CASSLGSGRRTYNEQFF. CDR3 DNA sequence: TGTGCCAGCAGTTTAGGGAGCGGGAGGAGGACCTACAATGAGCAGTTCTTC.

The chain couples TRBV27 to TRBJ2-2, with TRBD2 matching 10 bases. The CDR3 runs to 17 residues. The V segment lost 7 bases and the J segment 8 bases; nucleotides outside the gene matches: 16. Germline loops: CDR1 MNHEY, CDR2 SMNVEV (reference sequence). CDR3 sequence reads: CASTHHRAGGPWGELFF. The CDR3 region has the DNA TGTGCCAGCACCCATCACCGAGCGGGAGGGCCATGGGGGGAGCTGTTTTTT.

The chain combines TRBV19 with TRBJ1-1; D is unclear. Deletions cut 1 base from V and 8 bases from J, with 11 bases between. In germline, CDR1 is LNHDA, CDR2 SQIVND (reference sequence). The CDR3 has 13 residues. The DNA of the CDR3 is TGTGCCAGTAGTATAGCACACGCCGGGGAAGCTTTCTTT. The encoded protein is CASSIAHAGEAFF.

This clone was counted between two and nine times. V usage is TRBV6-1 and J usage is TRBJ2-7; D might be TRBD1 or TRBD2, each matching 6 bases. The CDR3 extends over 15 amino acids. V was trimmed by 5 bases and J by 0 bases, leaving 14 bases between them. Germline V gene lookup returns CDR1 MNHNS and CDR2 SASEGT. The CDR3 nucleotides read TGTGCCAGCAGTTTACAGGGAGGAGCCTCCTACGAGCAGTACTTC. Translating it yields CASSLQGGASYEQYF.

The rearrangement links TRBV19 to TRBJ1-1, with TRBD1 as a possible D gene (6 bases). CDR3 length: 13 residues. CDR1 is LNHDA, CDR2 SQIVND, per germline (reference sequence). Trimming stripped 10 bases from V and 2 bases from J, with 14 bases between. This chain's CDR3 is CATLKDSNTEAFF. For the CDR3, the DNA is TGTGCCACCCTCAAGGACAGTAACACTGAAGCTTTCTTT.

The V gene is TRBV4-3, the J gene TRBJ1-4; D uncertain. V was cut by 3 bases and J by 7 bases, with 18 bases left in between. The CDR3 totals 16 residues. Germline V CDR1 and CDR2: LGHNA, YSLEER. The CDR3, as DNA: TGCGCCAGCAGCCACTCCTTGTCTGGGAGTAGTGAAAAACTGTTTTTT. It specifies CASSHSLSGSSEKLFF.

This chain connects TRBV10-1 to TRBJ2-3; D is uncertain. This CDR3 region has 13 residues. Trimming pared 2 bases from V and 1 base from J, leaving 4 bases between. Germline values: CDR1 WNHNN, CDR2 SYGVQD (reference sequence). The CDR3 DNA is TGCGCCAGCAGTGAGGGGGGCACAGATACGCAGTATTTT. Translation: CASSEGGTDTQYF.

The V and J genes are TRBV7-9 and TRBJ2-1; D is undetermined. This CDR3 region has 15 residues. Germline-derived CDR1 and CDR2 are SEHNR and FQNEAQ (reference sequence). Trimming removed 10 bases from V and 7 bases from J, with 23 bases in between. The CDR3 bases are TGTGCCACGGTACTTGGAGCCCAGATGGGGAATGAGCAGTTCTTC. Translation gives CATVLGAQMGNEQFF. Combining the CDR3 with reference TRBV7-9 and TRBJ2-1 gives the whole variable domain DTGVSQNPRHKITKRGQNVTFRCDPISEHNRLYWYRQTLGQGPEFLTYFQNEAQLEKSRLLSDRFSAERPKGSFSTLEIQRTEQGDSAMYLCATVLGAQMGNEQFFGPGTRLTVL.

This clone was seen just once. CDR3 DNA: TGTGCCAGCAGCCCCGCCCCCTTTGGGGTAGCGGGAGGGAAGGAGCAGTACTTC. Its protein is CASSPAPFGVAGGKEQYF. J is TRBJ2-7 and V is TRBV27; 11 nucleotides agree with TRBD2. Per germline, CDR1 MNHEY and CDR2 SMNVEV (reference sequence). The junction had 20 bases not matched to a gene; V was cut back by 6 bases and J by 7 bases. The CDR3 runs to 18 residues.

The chain links TRBV10-1 to TRBJ2-1, with 10 bases lining up with TRBD2. V dropped 8 bases and J dropped 10; count of bases not matched to a gene: 8. Germline loops: CDR1 WNHNN, CDR2 SYGVQD (reference sequence). This CDR3 contains 13 residues. Here the CDR3 DNA reads TGCGCCAGCCAAAGCGGGAGGGCCGGGGAGCAGTTCTTC. Encoded protein: CASQSGRAGEQFF.

The chain couples TRBV19 to TRBJ2-7, with 8 bases fitting TRBD2. The CDR3 spans 16 residues. Germline CDR1 and CDR2: LNHDA and SQIVND (reference sequence). Unmatched junction bases numbered 9, after V lost 5 bases and J lost 0 bases. This CDR3 is CASSSPSGSRSYEQYF. The CDR3 DNA follows: TGTGCCAGTAGTTCCCCTAGCGGGTCCCGCTCCTACGAGCAGTACTTC.

The chain carries TRBV7-9 and TRBJ2-5; TRBD2 is a possible D gene (5 bases). Germline assignment: CDR1 SEHNR and CDR2 FQNEAQ (reference sequence). Trimming removed 3 bases from V and 2 bases from J, with 19 bases in between. The CDR3 has 17 amino acids. Here the CDR3 DNA reads TGTGCCAGCAGCTTCCCGGCACGAGGGAGCCCTCAAGAGACCCAGTACTTC. Its protein is CASSFPARGSPQETQYF.

The chain links TRBV15 to TRBJ2-5; 8 positions match TRBD1. J gave up 5 bases and V 3 bases, and 8 bases lay outside the gene matches. The length of the CDR3 is 15 residues. Looked up from germline, CDR1 is LNHNV and CDR2 is YYDKDF (reference sequence). In DNA form, the CDR3 reads TGTGCCACCAGCAGGCGGGGACAGGTCCAGGAGACCCAGTACTTC. This translates into CATSRRGQVQETQYF.

This chain links TRBV30 with TRBJ2-3; D gene uncertain. Deletions cut 0 bases from V and 7 bases from J, with 8 bases between. This CDR3 spans 12 amino acids. CDR1 GTSNPN and CDR2 SVGIG come from the germline V gene (reference sequence). CDR3 amino acids: CAWSVPGNTQYF. The DNA for the CDR3 is TGTGCCTGGAGTGTTCCCGGAAATACGCAGTATTTT.

The chain recombines TRBV18 with TRBJ2-5, with D tentatively TRBD2 (6 bases). CDR3 length: 14 residues. CDR1 and CDR2 from the germline V gene are KGHSH and LQKENI. Between the trimmed V and J ends, which lost 2 bases and 2 bases, there was a span of 9 bases. CDR3 in DNA: TGTGCCAGCTCACCAACGGGGGAGCAAGAGACCCAGTACTTC. Its translation: CASSPTGEQETQYF.

The chain carries TRBV6-4 and TRBJ2-7, with TRBD2 matching 7 bases. The CDR3 extends over 12 amino acids. The germline gives CDR1 MRHNA, CDR2 SNTAGT. Trimming removed 10 bases from V and 3 bases from J; junction bases left unmatched: 6. The CDR3 sequence: CAILGGLYEQYF. DNA for the CDR3: TGTGCCATCCTGGGAGGGCTCTACGAGCAGTACTTC.

The rearrangement joins TRBV5-5 to TRBJ2-1; 11 nucleotides align to TRBD2. Per the germline V gene, CDR1 is SGHKS and CDR2 is YYEKEE (reference sequence). The CDR3 is 16 residues long. V shed 2 bases, J shed 2 bases, and the junction held 3 bases outside the gene matches. DNA of the CDR3: TGTGCCAGCAGCTTCACTAGCGGGGGAACCTACAATGAGCAGTTCTTC. The encoded protein is CASSFTSGGTYNEQFF.

The chain carries TRBV11-2 and TRBJ2-7, with 7 nucleotides matching TRBD1. This CDR3 spans 14 amino acids. Losses at the gene ends were 2 bases for V and 4 bases for J; bases not matched to a gene: 5. Germline V gives CDR1 SGHAT, CDR2 FQNNGV. The CDR3 DNA sequence: TGTGCCAGCAGCTTATCACAGGGGCTATACGAGCAGTACTTC. Amino acids: CASSLSQGLYEQYF.

The rearrangement links TRBV5-1 to TRBJ2-3; 7 bases map to TRBD1. The CDR3 is made up of 16 amino acids. Unmatched junction bases numbered 4, after V lost 0 bases and J lost 0 bases. CDR1 is SGHRS and CDR2 is YFSETQ in the germline V gene. CDR3 DNA sequence: TGCGCCAGCAGCTTGGGGACAGGCACTAGCACAGATACGCAGTATTTT. It translates to CASSLGTGTSTDTQYF.

CDR3 sequence: CASSLADRGLDIQYF. The DNA of the CDR3 is TGTGCCAGCAGCTTAGCCGATCGGGGGTTGGACATTCAGTACTTC. V is TRBV7-2 and J is TRBJ2-4, with D possibly matching TRBD2 (6 bases). This CDR3 spans 15 amino acids. V shed 0 bases and J shed 8 bases, with 14 bases lying between them. Germline values: CDR1 SGHTA, CDR2 FQGNSA. Full variable domain (missing parts from reference TRBV7-2 and TRBJ2-4): GAGVSQSPSNKVTEKGKDVELRCDPISGHTALYWYRQSLGQGLEFLIYFQGNSAPDKSGLPSDRFSAERTGGSVSTLTIQRTQQEDSAVYLCASSLADRGLDIQYFGAGTRLSVL.

The rearrangement links TRBV5-6 to TRBJ2-1, with 10 bases that match TRBD2. CDR3 size: 14 residues. Trimming at V came to 4 bases and at J to 7 bases, leaving 5 bases not matched to a gene. The V gene's germline CDR1 is SGHDT and CDR2 YYEEEE. CDR3 in amino acids: CASSPSGRGNEQFF. DNA for the CDR3: TGTGCCAGCAGCCCAAGCGGGAGGGGGAATGAGCAGTTCTTC.

V gene TRBV11-2 combines with J gene TRBJ2-7; 8 bases match TRBD2. V was clipped by 5 bases and J by 4 bases; unmatched bases: 7. The CDR3 length is 14 residues. CDR1 and CDR2 from the germline V gene are SGHAT and FQNNGV. In DNA, the CDR3 is TGTGCCAGCAGCACAAGCGGGAGTCAGTACGAGCAGTACTTC. It translates to CASSTSGSQYEQYF. Full variable domain (rest looked up from reference TRBV11-2 and TRBJ2-7): EAGVAQSPRYKIIEKRQSVAFWCNPISGHATLYWYQQILGQGPKLLIQFQNNGVVDDSQLPKDRFSAERLKGVDSTLKIQPAKLEDSAVYLCASSTSGSQYEQYFGPGTRLTVT.